A single sample is the source of the 13 T cell receptor beta chains below, sequenced in a study of cytomegalovirus exposure and HLA in healthy donors. The PCR was carried out with 60 Vbeta primers and 13 Jbeta primers. The assay was immunoSEQ multiplex PCR, and TCRdb's table has in-frame clones only and misses some. The sample shows under 300,000 clones, around 80% of them seen only once. Sequencing was carried out using PBMCs. These receptor sequences come from a woman aged 55 to 70 in good health and CMV-seropositive.

The chain links TRBV6-5 to TRBJ2-5, with 8 bases matching TRBD1. CDR1 is MNHEY, CDR2 SVGAGI, per germline. There are 15 residues in the CDR3. After removal of 1 base from V and 1 base from J, the junction contained 2 bases not matched to a gene. CDR3 region: CASSYFGQGQETQYF. The CDR3 coding sequence is TGTGCCAGCAGTTACTTCGGACAGGGCCAAGAGACCCAGTACTTC.

Comment on this clone: In the same sample, other DNA sequences code for this CDR3. V usage is TRBV7-9 and J usage is TRBJ1-3; 7 bases are shared with TRBD1. V shed 6 bases, J shed 0 bases, and the junction held 5 bases outside the gene matches. The germline V gene encodes CDR1 SEHNR and CDR2 FQNEAQ (reference sequence). The CDR3 runs 15 residues. The DNA for the CDR3 is TGTGCCAGCAGTCCGACAGGGACCTCTGGAAACACCATATATTTT. Protein product: CASSPTGTSGNTIYF.

This clone has a single count. The V call is TRBV5-1, the J call TRBJ1-4, with D possibly TRBD1 on 5 matching bases. The CDR3 is made up of 14 amino acids. CDR1 and CDR2 from the germline V gene are SGHRS and YFSETQ. V was shortened by 4 bases and J by 0 bases, with 7 bases between the two germline ends. The CDR3 region has the DNA TGCGCCAGCAGCACGACAGCAACTAATGAAAAACTGTTTTTT. The encoded protein is CASSTTATNEKLFF.

This clone was seen only a few times. The V and J genes are TRBV5-1 and TRBJ1-1; TRBD1 might be the D (6 bases). Germline CDR1 and CDR2: SGHRS and YFSETQ. The length of the CDR3 is 14 residues. V was pared by 3 bases and J by 0 bases, with 9 bases between. The CDR3 nucleotides are TGCGCCAGCAGCTCTGGACAGATGAACACTGAAGCTTTCTTT. It is translated as CASSSGQMNTEAFF.

V usage is TRBV19 and J usage is TRBJ1-1; D not resolved. V shed 6 bases and J shed 5 bases, with 22 bases lying between them. CDR1 is LNHDA, CDR2 SQIVND, per germline (reference sequence). The CDR3 totals 16 residues. CDR3 in amino acids: CASREVLGGFRTEAFF. Written as DNA, the CDR3 is TGTGCCAGTAGGGAGGTTCTAGGAGGTTTTCGAACTGAAGCTTTCTTT. The complete variable domain, with remaining parts taken from reference TRBV19 and TRBJ1-1, reads DGGITQSPKYLFRKEGQNVTLSCEQNLNHDAMYWYRQDPGQGLRLIYYSQIVNDFQKGDIAEGYSVSREKKESFPLTVTSAQKNPTAFYLCASREVLGGFRTEAFFGQGTRLTVV.

This chain uses TRBV16 with TRBJ2-1; 9 bases line up with TRBD1. Germline lookup yields CDR1 KGHSY and CDR2 FQNENV. The V segment lost 4 bases and the J segment 10 bases; nucleotides outside the gene matches: 5. CDR3 length: 13 residues. DNA of the CDR3: TGTGCCAGCAGCCCGGACAGGGGAGCGGAGCAGTTCTTC. Translating it yields CASSPDRGAEQFF.

The V and J genes are TRBV6-5 and TRBJ1-4; D not certain. The length of the CDR3 is 16 residues. V shed 0 bases and J shed 8 bases, with 16 bases lying between them. The germline V gene encodes CDR1 MNHEY and CDR2 SVGAGI. In DNA, the CDR3 is TGTGCCAGCAGTTACTCTGCGGGCGCAGGAAACGAAAAACTGTTTTTT. The encoded protein is CASSYSAGAGNEKLFF.

This chain joins TRBV5-1 and TRBJ2-5; tentatively, D is TRBD2 (6 bases). V was trimmed by 7 bases and J by 0 bases, leaving 16 bases between them. The CDR3 consists of 15 residues. From germline, CDR1 is SGHRS and CDR2 YFSETQ. CDR3 sequence: CASLPGASDQETQYF. Here the CDR3 DNA reads TGCGCCAGCCTCCCCGGGGCTAGCGACCAAGAGACCCAGTACTTC.

This clone was observed a single time. This chain links TRBV27 with TRBJ2-7, with 14 bases fitting TRBD2. CDR1 is MNHEY and CDR2 is SMNVEV in the germline V gene (reference sequence). The J segment lost 4 bases and the V segment lost 6 bases, leaving 5 bases of the junction unmatched. The CDR3 is 15 residues long. For the CDR3, the DNA is TGTGCCAGCAGCCGATGGACTAGCGGGAGGTACGAGCAGTACTTC. It codes for CASSRWTSGRYEQYF.

The CDR3 reads CASSFRQDNEQFF. The CDR3 DNA is TGCGCCAGCAGCTTTCGGCAGGACAATGAGCAGTTCTTC. This chain uses TRBV5-1 with TRBJ2-1; unclear D gene. The V gene's germline CDR1 is SGHRS and CDR2 YFSETQ. V lost 2 bases and J 5 bases, leaving 8 bases between the germline ends. This CDR3 spans 13 amino acids.

This clone was seen a few times. This chain connects TRBV5-1 to TRBJ2-6; D unresolved. Germline V gene lookup returns CDR1 SGHRS and CDR2 YFSETQ. V shed 0 bases and J shed 4 bases, with 8 bases lying between them. The CDR3 contains 15 residues. Here the CDR3 reads CASSLGGHGANVLTF. For the CDR3, the DNA is TGCGCCAGCAGCTTGGGCGGTCACGGGGCCAACGTCCTGACTTTC.

The rearrangement uses TRBV9 and TRBJ2-7; maybe TRBD1 (6 bases). CDR3 length equals 12 residues. V was pared by 4 bases and J by 3 bases, with 8 bases between. Germline loops: CDR1 SGDLS, CDR2 YYNGEE. CDR3 DNA: TGTGCCAGCAGCCGACAGGACTACGAGCAGTACTTC. Translating gives CASSRQDYEQYF.

The chain has TRBV7-9 and TRBJ2-5, with D perhaps TRBD2 (5 bases). This CDR3 spans 16 amino acids. The V end was cut by 2 bases, the J end by 2 bases, with 15 bases between. Germline CDR1 SEHNR, CDR2 FQNEAQ (reference sequence). The CDR3 region is CASSLLRVEGQETQYF. For the CDR3, the DNA is TGTGCCAGCAGCTTATTGAGGGTAGAAGGACAAGAGACCCAGTACTTC.